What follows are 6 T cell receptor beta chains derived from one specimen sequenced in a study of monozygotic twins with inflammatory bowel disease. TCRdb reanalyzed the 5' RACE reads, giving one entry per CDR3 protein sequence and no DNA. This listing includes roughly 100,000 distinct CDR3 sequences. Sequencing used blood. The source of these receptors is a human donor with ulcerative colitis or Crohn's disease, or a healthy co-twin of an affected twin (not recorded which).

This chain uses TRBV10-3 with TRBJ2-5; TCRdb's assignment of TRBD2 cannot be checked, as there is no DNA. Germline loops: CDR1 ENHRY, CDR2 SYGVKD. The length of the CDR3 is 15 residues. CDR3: CAISESGTSWGTQYF.

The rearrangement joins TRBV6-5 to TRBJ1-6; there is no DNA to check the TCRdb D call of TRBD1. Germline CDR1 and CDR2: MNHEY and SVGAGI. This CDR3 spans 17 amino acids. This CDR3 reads CASSYGKQVTYNSPLHF.

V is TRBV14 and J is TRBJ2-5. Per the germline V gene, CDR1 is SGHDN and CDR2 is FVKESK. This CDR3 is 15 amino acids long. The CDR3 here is CASSQEWINKETQYF.

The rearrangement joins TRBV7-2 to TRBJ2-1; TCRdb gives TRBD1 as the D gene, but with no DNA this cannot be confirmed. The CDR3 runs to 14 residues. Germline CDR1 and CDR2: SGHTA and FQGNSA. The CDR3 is CASSSGQYINEQFF.

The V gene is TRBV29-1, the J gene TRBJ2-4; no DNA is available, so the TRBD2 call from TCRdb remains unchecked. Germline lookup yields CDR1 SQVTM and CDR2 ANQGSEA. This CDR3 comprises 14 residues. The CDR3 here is CSVAESGAKNIQYF.

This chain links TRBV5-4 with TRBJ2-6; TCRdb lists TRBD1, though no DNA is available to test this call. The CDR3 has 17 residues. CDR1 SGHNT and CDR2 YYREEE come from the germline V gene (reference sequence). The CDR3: CAIHGTAEFSGANVLTF. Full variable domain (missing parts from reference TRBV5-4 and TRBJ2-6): ETGVTQSPTHLIKTRGQQVTLRCSSQSGHNTVSWYQQALGQGPQFIFQYYREEENGRGNFPPRFSGLQFPNYSSELNVNALELDDSALYLCAIHGTAEFSGANVLTFGAGSRLTVL.